This T cell receptor beta chain emerged from a study of blood T cell repertoires in COVID-19. The repertoire was sequenced with immunoSEQ multiplex PCR; TCRdb's copy has only in-frame clones and lacks some. The sample lists 250,000 to 300,000 clones, about nine tenths occurring once. Germline CDR1 LNHDA, CDR2 SQIVND (reference sequence). V lost 7 bases to trimming and J lost 2 bases, with 18 bases between them. This CDR3 is built from 16 residues. The V gene is TRBV19, the J gene TRBJ1-3; maybe TRBD1 (5 bases). The source material was peripheral blood. This sequence was found in a man in his fifties with acute or convalescent COVID-19. The CDR3 sequence: CASNLEAGGAGNTIYF. CDR3 nucleotides: TGTGCCAGTAACCTTGAGGCGGGGGGAGCTGGAAACACCATATATTTT.